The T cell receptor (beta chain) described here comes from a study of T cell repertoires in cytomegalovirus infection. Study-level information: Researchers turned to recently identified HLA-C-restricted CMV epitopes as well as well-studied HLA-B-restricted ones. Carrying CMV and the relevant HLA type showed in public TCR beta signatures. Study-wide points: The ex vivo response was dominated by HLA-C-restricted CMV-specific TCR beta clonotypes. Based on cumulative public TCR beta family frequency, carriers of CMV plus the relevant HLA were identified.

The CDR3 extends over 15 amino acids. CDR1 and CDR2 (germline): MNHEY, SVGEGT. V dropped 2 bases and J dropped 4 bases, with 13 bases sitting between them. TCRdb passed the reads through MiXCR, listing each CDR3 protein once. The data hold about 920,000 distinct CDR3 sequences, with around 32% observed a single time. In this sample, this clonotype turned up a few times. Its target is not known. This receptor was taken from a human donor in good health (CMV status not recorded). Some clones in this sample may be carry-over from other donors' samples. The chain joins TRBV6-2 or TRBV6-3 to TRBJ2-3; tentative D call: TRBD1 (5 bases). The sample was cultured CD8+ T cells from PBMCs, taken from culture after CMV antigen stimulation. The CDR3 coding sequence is TGTGCCAGCAGTTACGGCCCAGGGTTTGCAGATACGCAGTATTTT. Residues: CASSYGPGFADTQYF.